These T cell receptor beta chains were read from a single sample in a study of T cells after posttransplantation cyclophosphamide. Profiling relied on immunoSEQ multiplex PCR, and the TCRdb table lists in-frame clones only, not all of them. The data show 45,000 or so clones, 92% seen once. The sequenced sample consisted of PBMCs. The receptors stem from a woman aged 50 to 65 in good health and a related stem cell transplant donor. The CDR3 runs from the conserved cysteine through the conserved F or W. A D gene is named only where the DNA matches it firmly. Clone size is stated in some rows and not others, as once, few, many or a class when expanded.

16	TRBD2	TRBJ2-1	-	TRBV5-1	TGCGCCAGCAGCAACCAGGGGCGGGGGGGCATTAATGAGCAGTTCTTC	CASSNQGRGGINEQFF
16	TRBD1	TRBJ2-2	-	TRBV7-2	TGTGCCAGCAGACCGAACAGGGGGTTATTGCCCGGGGAGCTGTTTTTT	CASRPNRGLLPGELFF
15	-	TRBJ1-2	once	TRBV10-3	TGTGCCATCAGTGCTGGCACGGGGGTGTCCTATGGCTACACCTTC	CAISAGTGVSYGYTF
14	TRBD2	TRBJ2-7	-	TRBV27	TGTGCCAGCAGTTTGACTAGCTGGGACTACGAGCAGTACTTC	CASSLTSWDYEQYF
15	TRBD1	TRBJ1-4	-	TRBV14	TGTGCCAGCAGCCAGGGGGGACAGGGAAATGAAAAACTGTTTTTT	CASSQGGQGNEKLFF
15	TRBD2	TRBJ2-7	-	TRBV13	TGTGCCAGCAGCACCCAGCGGGAGGCAACCTACGAGCAGTACTTC	CASSTQREATYEQYF
14	-	TRBJ1-2	-	TRBV18	TGTGCCAGCTCACCACCAGGGGGGGACTATGGCTACACCTTC	CASSPPGGDYGYTF
12	TRBD2	TRBJ2-1	once	TRBV30	TGTGCCTGGACTAGCGGGAGGTATGAGCAGTTCTTC	CAWTSGRYEQFF
15	-	TRBJ1-3	few	TRBV5-1	TGCGCCAGCAGCTTGGATGGGAGATCTGGAAACACCATATATTTT	CASSLDGRSGNTIYF
15	TRBD2	TRBJ2-5	-	TRBV5-4	TGTGCCAGCAGCCCTGGGGGGCGGGAGGGGGAGACCCAGTACTTC	CASSPGGREGETQYF
11	-	TRBJ2-2	-	TRBV30	TGTGCTTCGGAGAGCACCGGGGAGCTGTTTTTT	CASESTGELFF
15	-	TRBJ1-6	-	TRBV5-1	TGCGCCAGCAGCTTAGGTGCAGGGCAGAATTCACCCCTCCACTTT	CASSLGAGQNSPLHF
13	-	TRBJ2-1	-	TRBV11-1	TGTGCCAGCAGTCGAGGGCGGGAATATGAGCAGTTCTTC	CASSRGREYEQFF
15	TRBD2	TRBJ2-5	-	TRBV29-1	TGCAGCGTTGAAGAGACTAGCGGGCGTTCGGAGACCCAGTACTTC	CSVEETSGRSETQYF
12	-	TRBJ2-3	few	TRBV9	TGTGCCAGCGGGCTATACACAGATACGCAGTATTTT	CASGLYTDTQYF
13	-	TRBJ2-2	-	TRBV5-6	TGTGCCAGCAGCTTACAGGGTCCCGGGGAGCTGTTTTTT	CASSLQGPGELFF
14	-	TRBJ1-5	-	TRBV11-3	TGTGCCACGCACGGGTCGAAGTTCCATCAGCCCCAGCATTTT	CATHGSKFHQPQHF
15	TRBD1	TRBJ1-3	-	TRBV18	TGTGCCAGCTCACCCACAGGGGCGCCTGGAAACACCATATATTTT	CASSPTGAPGNTIYF
11	-	TRBJ2-3	-	TRBV5-1	TGCGCCAGCAGCCAAACAGATACGCAGTATTTT	CASSQTDTQYF
15	TRBD2	TRBJ2-1	once	TRBV11-3	TGTGCCAGCAGTCGACTAGCGGGAGGGGGGAATGAGCAGTTCTTC	CASSRLAGGGNEQFF
16	-	TRBJ1-1	once	TRBV5-1	TGCGCCAGCAGCTTGCTGCTACAGGGCTTGAACACTGAAGCTTTCTTT	CASSLLLQGLNTEAFF
15	-	TRBJ1-5	-	TRBV7-6	TGTGCCAGCAGCCCTGCTGGGGGGGGCCGACAGCCCCAGCATTTT	CASSPAGGGRQPQHF
15	TRBD2	TRBJ2-7	-	TRBV11-2	TGTGCCAGCAGCTTTTCCGAGACTAGCATATACGAGCAGTACTTC	CASSFSETSIYEQYF
14	TRBD1	TRBJ1-6	-	TRBV2	TGTGCCAGCAGTGAAACAGGGGTGGGTTCACCCCTCCACTTT	CASSETGVGSPLHF
14	TRBD2	TRBJ2-3	-	TRBV6-5	TGTGCCAGCAAAGCGGGAGTAGGCACAGATACGCAGTATTTT	CASKAGVGTDTQYF
14	-	TRBJ2-7	-	TRBV6-1	TGTGCCAGCAGTATGGGGCGGGATTCCTACGAGCAGTACTTC	CASSMGRDSYEQYF
15	-	TRBJ2-7	-	TRBV2	TGTGCCAGCAGTGAGGTGGCGGGAAGGTCGGGGGAGCAGTACTTC	CASSEVAGRSGEQYF
15	-	TRBJ2-2	-	TRBV7-2	TGTGCCAGCAGCGCCCGAGATTTCGGCACCGGGGAGCTGTTTTTT	CASSARDFGTGELFF
15	TRBD1	TRBJ2-7	-	TRBV5-1	TGCGCCAGCAGCCCGCCAGGGGGCGGGTCCTACGAGCAGTACTTC	CASSPPGGGSYEQYF
15	TRBD1	TRBJ1-3	-	TRBV5-1	TGCGCCAGCAGCCCTGACAGGGAATACCGAAACACCATATATTTT	CASSPDREYRNTIYF
13	-	TRBJ2-1	-	TRBV5-4	TGTGCCAGCAGTACGACCGGGGAGAATGAGCAGTTCTTC	CASSTTGENEQFF
14	-	TRBJ2-3	-	TRBV11-2	TGTGCCAGCAGCTTAGGAACAGGGACAGATACGCAGTATTTT	CASSLGTGTDTQYF
14	-	TRBJ2-1	-	TRBV7-2	TGTGCCAGCAGCATGAAGGACTCGTACAATGAGCAGTTCTTC	CASSMKDSYNEQFF
20	-	TRBJ2-6	once	TRBV7-8	TGTGCCAGCAGCTTGGTGGTCGGGGGTGGCCTCAGCTCTGGGGCCAACGTCCTGACTTTC	CASSLVVGGGLSSGANVLTF
13	-	TRBJ1-5	-	TRBV9	TGTACCAGCAGCCCCGGGGGGCTTGAGCCCCAGCATTTT	CTSSPGGLEPQHF
11	-	TRBJ2-5	-	TRBV7-8	TGTGCCAGCAGCTGGAGTGGGGAGCAGTACTTC	CASSWSGEQYF
18	TRBD2	TRBJ2-3	-	TRBV5-5	TGTGCCAGCAGCGATAGGACTAGCGGGAGGGCAAGCACAGATACGCAGTATTTT	CASSDRTSGRASTDTQYF
16	-	TRBJ1-2	-	TRBV5-1	TGCGCCAGTACAACAGGATCGACGGGGGGGGCTTACGGCTACACCTTC	CASTTGSTGGAYGYTF
14	TRBD1	TRBJ2-7	-	TRBV5-1	TGCGCCAGCAGCTTGGGACAGGGGGGTGACGAGCAGTACTTC	CASSLGQGGDEQYF
12	-	TRBJ1-1	-	TRBV6-1	TGTGCCAGCAGTGAGGCAGGGTTTGAAGCTTTCTTT	CASSEAGFEAFF
16	TRBD1	TRBJ1-2	-	TRBV7-2	TGTGCCAGCAGCTTAGGCGTTGGACAGGGGGTTAGTGGCTACACCTTC	CASSLGVGQGVSGYTF
15	-	TRBJ1-4	once	TRBV19	TGTGCCAGTAGTATATACACAGGTTCTAATGAAAAACTGTTTTTT	CASSIYTGSNEKLFF
16	-	TRBJ1-6	once	TRBV28	TGTGCCAGCAGCAAGACTGTGAGCTCCTATAATTCACCCCTCCACTTT	CASSKTVSSYNSPLHF
14	TRBD2	TRBJ2-2	-	TRBV6-6	TGTGCCAGCGGGAGGGCGGGGGGCACCGGGGAGCTGTTTTTT	CASGRAGGTGELFF
14	TRBD1	TRBJ1-1	-	TRBV6-6	TGTGCCAGCATTTCCAGGGGGGTGGGAACTGAAGCTTTCTTT	CASISRGVGTEAFF
13	-	TRBJ1-1	once	TRBV6-5	TGTGCCAGCACCAAGACAGAGAACACTGAAGCTTTCTTT	CASTKTENTEAFF
11	-	TRBJ2-7	-	TRBV6-1	TGTGCCAGCAGTGACTATTACGAGCAGTACTTC	CASSDYYEQYF
13	-	TRBJ1-1	-	TRBV6-5	TGTGCCAGCAGAACCACAGGGAACACTGAAGCTTTCTTT	CASRTTGNTEAFF
13	-	TRBJ1-1	-	TRBV7-9	TGTGCCAGCACCCTGACAGAGAACACTGAAGCTTTCTTT	CASTLTENTEAFF
16	-	TRBJ1-5	-	TRBV19	TGTGCCAGTAGTATAGTCTTTGGGGGAGGTGATCAGCCCCAGCATTTT	CASSIVFGGGDQPQHF